One sample yielded the 32 T cell receptor beta chains listed below, sequenced in a study of a mutant IDH1 vaccine in newly diagnosed glioma. Assay: immunoSEQ multiplex PCR; the TCRdb copy retains only in-frame clones and omits some. The sample shows about 83,000 clones, about 81% of them seen only once. Their antigen targets remain unknown. Time point here: week 47, end of study. Each vaccine dose was 300 ug of mutant IDH1 20-mer peptide, with topical imiquimod. The sequencing here drew on PBMCs, taken from a glioma patient whose treatment included an IDH1 peptide vaccine. The origin of the receptors is a man in his forties with glioma.

The chain couples TRBV6-5 to TRBJ1-2; 11 bases line up with TRBD1. The germline V gene has CDR1 MNHEY and CDR2 SVGAGI. This CDR3 contains 14 residues. After removal of 5 bases from V and 2 bases from J, the junction contained 1 base not matched to a gene. CDR3 DNA sequence: TGTGCCAGCAGTGGACAGGGGGCGAACTATGGCTACACCTTC. It translates to CASSGQGANYGYTF.

This chain joins TRBV7-8 and TRBJ2-3, with D maybe TRBD2 (5 bases). Germline V gene lookup returns CDR1 SGHVS and CDR2 FQNEAQ. V was trimmed by 0 bases and J by 0 bases, leaving 10 bases between them. The CDR3 extends over 16 amino acids. The CDR3 reads CASSLAADLSTDTQYF. The CDR3 nucleotides read TGTGCCAGCAGCTTAGCAGCGGACCTCAGCACAGATACGCAGTATTTT.

This clone was picked up one time. The rearrangement uses TRBV5-6 and TRBJ1-4; D unresolved. CDR1 is SGHDT, CDR2 YYEEEE, per germline. Between the trimmed V and J ends, which lost 5 bases and 4 bases, there was a span of 9 bases. The CDR3 sequence is 13 residues long. Written as DNA, the CDR3 is TGTGCCAGCAGTTCACAGTTTAATGAAAAACTGTTTTTT. Its translation is CASSSQFNEKLFF.

The chain links TRBV5-4 to TRBJ2-1; 10 nucleotides agree with TRBD2. CDR1 is SGHNT and CDR2 is YYREEE in the germline V gene (reference sequence). Trimming cost V 2 bases and J 8 bases; bases outside gene matches: 7. CDR3 length: 15 amino acids. The CDR3 bases are TGTGCCAGCAGCTTAGCGTCTAGCGGGAGCCATGAGCAGTTCTTC. Amino acid sequence: CASSLASSGSHEQFF.

The chain is built from TRBV2 and TRBJ2-7, with unresolved D. This CDR3 has 13 amino acids. Germline V gene lookup returns CDR1 SNHLY and CDR2 FYNNEI. V lost 4 bases to trimming and J lost 2 bases, with 9 bases between them. CDR3 sequence reads: CASSGGWAYEQYF. The CDR3 nucleotides read TGTGCCAGCAGTGGGGGATGGGCCTACGAGCAGTACTTC.

The genes are TRBV14 and TRBJ2-1; D not resolved. Germline V CDR1 and CDR2: SGHDN, FVKESK. The germline V and J ends were trimmed by 3 bases and 6 bases, with 12 bases remaining between them. The CDR3 extends over 14 amino acids. CDR3 amino acids: CASSHLATPNEQFF. CDR3 coding DNA: TGTGCCAGCAGCCATCTGGCTACCCCCAATGAGCAGTTCTTC. The variable domain in full, completed from reference TRBV14 and TRBJ2-1, reads EAGVTQFPSHSVIEKGQTVTLRCDPISGHDNLYWYRRVMGKEIKFLLHFVKESKQDESGMPNNRFLAERTGGTYSTLKVQPAELEDSGVYFCASSHLATPNEQFFGPGTRLTVL.

The table lists this clone with a few counts. This chain uses TRBV11-2 with TRBJ1-5; D remains ambiguous. The germline CDR1 and CDR2 sequences are SGHAT and FQNNGV. V was shortened by 1 base and J by 3 bases, with 4 bases between the two germline ends. The CDR3 consists of 13 residues. This CDR3 is CASSLVNNQPQHF. In DNA form, the CDR3 reads TGTGCCAGCAGCTTAGTGAACAATCAGCCCCAGCATTTT.

This chain's CDR3 is CASSTRTGSGNTIYF. The DNA of the CDR3 is TGTGCCAGTAGTACACGGACGGGCTCTGGAAACACCATATATTTT. This chain uses TRBV19 with TRBJ1-3; no reliable D call. With 4 bases removed from V and 0 bases from J, the gap between germline ends came to 10 bases. This CDR3 has 15 amino acids. Germline CDR1 is LNHDA and CDR2 is SQIVND (reference sequence).

This clone was detected only once. This sequence joins TRBV23-1 and TRBJ1-5, with 11 bases fitting TRBD1. Being an ORF, TRBV23-1 has a function that is uncertain. V lost 6 bases to trimming and J lost 6 bases; unmatched junction nucleotides: 13. The CDR3 length is 17 residues. CDR3 DNA: TGCGCCAGCAGACCTCGAGGACAGGGGGCGAAACGTCAGCCCCAGCATTTT. It encodes CASRPRGQGAKRQPQHF.

J is TRBJ1-6 and V is TRBV19, with D maybe TRBD1 (6 bases). The V gene's germline CDR1 is LNHDA and CDR2 SQIVND (reference sequence). V was trimmed by 6 bases and J by 5 bases, leaving 14 bases between them. The CDR3 covers 15 residues. In DNA form, the CDR3 reads TGTGCCAGTAGGCCCGGGACAATCAATAATTCACCCCTCCACTTT. Translation: CASRPGTINNSPLHF. Supplemented by reference TRBV19 and TRBJ1-6, the full variable domain reads DGGITQSPKYLFRKEGQNVTLSCEQNLNHDAMYWYRQDPGQGLRLIYYSQIVNDFQKGDIAEGYSVSREKKESFPLTVTSAQKNPTAFYLCASRPGTINNSPLHFGNGTRLTVT.

This clone was detected once. This sequence joins TRBV7-2 and TRBJ1-3, with TRBD1 as a possible D gene (6 bases). The V and J ends lost 0 bases and 0 bases respectively, with 9 bases between them. From germline, CDR1 is SGHTA and CDR2 FQGNSA. The CDR3 length is 16 residues. This CDR3 is CASSLARTVSGNTIYF. In DNA, the CDR3 is TGTGCCAGCAGCTTAGCTCGGACAGTCTCTGGAAACACCATATATTTT.

This clone was seen a single time. This chain joins TRBV10-2 and TRBJ2-5; 9 nucleotides agree with TRBD2. With V trimmed by 7 bases and J by 4 bases, 10 bases remained unmatched. The V gene's germline CDR1 is WSHSY and CDR2 SAAADI. The CDR3 length is 15 residues. The CDR3 sequence is CASISAGGQGETQYF. In DNA, the CDR3 is TGCGCCAGCATCTCTGCGGGGGGGCAGGGAGAGACCCAGTACTTC.

CDR3 coding DNA: TGCAGCGTTTGGTCGGGGGTAACAGATACGCAGTATTTT. Translating gives CSVWSGVTDTQYF. The genes are TRBV29-1 and TRBJ2-3, with D perhaps matching TRBD2 (6 bases). V was pared by 5 bases and J by 3 bases, with 12 bases between. The CDR3 covers 13 residues. Germline CDR1 SQVTM, CDR2 ANQGSEA.

V and J are TRBV18 and TRBJ2-5, with D hard to call. The CDR3 loop spans 12 amino acids. Germline CDR1 and CDR2: KGHSH and LQKENI. V lost 3 bases and J lost 5, with 7 bases in between. CDR3 sequence (DNA): TGTGCCAGCTCACCGGTCGGGGAGACCCAGTACTTC. It encodes CASSPVGETQYF.

The V gene is TRBV27, the J gene TRBJ1-3; TRBD1 might be the D (5 bases). Germline V gene data show CDR1 as MNHEY and CDR2 as SMNVEV (reference sequence). Trimming took off 0 bases at V and 3 bases at J, with 9 bases between the two ends. The CDR3 is 15 residues long. Here the CDR3 DNA reads TGTGCCAGCAGTTTATCTTTCAGGGATGGAAACACCATATATTTT. Encoded protein: CASSLSFRDGNTIYF.

The chain joins TRBV5-6 to TRBJ2-1; D not resolved. There are 15 residues in the CDR3. Germline-derived CDR1 and CDR2 are SGHDT and YYEEEE. The germline V and J ends were trimmed by 4 bases and 4 bases, with 15 bases remaining between them. The CDR3 loop is CASSLGPAEYNEQFF. The CDR3 DNA is TGTGCCAGCAGCCTTGGCCCTGCAGAGTACAATGAGCAGTTCTTC.

The chain joins TRBV18 to TRBJ2-6; D uncertain. The V end was cut by 4 bases, the J end by 0 bases, with 7 bases between. The CDR3 is 15 amino acids. The germline V gene encodes CDR1 KGHSH and CDR2 LQKENI. The CDR3 DNA sequence: TGTGCCAGCTCACAGACAAGCTCTGGGGCCAACGTCCTGACTTTC. Amino acid sequence: CASSQTSSGANVLTF.

This sequence joins TRBV30 and TRBJ2-7; a weak D match, TRBD2 (5 bases). The CDR3 consists of 13 residues. The V gene lost 5 bases and the J gene lost 2 bases, with 13 bases spanning the gap. The germline gives CDR1 GTSNPN, CDR2 SVGIG (reference sequence). CDR3 in DNA: TGTGCCTGGGCGCCTGGGAGTACCTACGAGCAGTACTTC. This codes for CAWAPGSTYEQYF.

For the CDR3, the DNA is TGTGCCAGCAGCTTGGGGCGGACCTCCTACGAGCAGTACTTC. Translated: CASSLGRTSYEQYF. The chain couples TRBV5-6 to TRBJ2-7; D is ambiguous. The CDR3 consists of 14 residues. V was pared by 0 bases and J by 0 bases, with 7 bases between. CDR1 is SGHDT, CDR2 YYEEEE, per germline.

The chain is built from TRBV28 and TRBJ1-2; TRBD1 aligns across 9 bases. Germline-derived CDR1 and CDR2 are MDHEN and SYDVKM. The V and J ends lost 0 bases and 2 bases, in that order; junction bases with no gene match: 1. This CDR3 has 15 residues. CDR3 region: CASSLWTGGNYGYTF. CDR3 bases: TGTGCCAGCAGTTTATGGACAGGGGGGAACTATGGCTACACCTTC.

The chain combines TRBV18 with TRBJ2-6; D call uncertain. Trimming took 3 bases from V and 0 from J, leaving 3 bases between them. The CDR3 sequence is 14 residues long. Per the germline V gene, CDR1 is KGHSH and CDR2 is LQKENI. The CDR3 is CASSPFSGANVLTF. CDR3 sequence (DNA): TGTGCCAGCTCACCGTTCTCTGGGGCCAACGTCCTGACTTTC.

V is TRBV6-1 and J is TRBJ2-5; TRBD2 might be the D (5 bases). The CDR3 is made up of 12 amino acids. V shed 4 bases and J shed 7 bases, with 10 bases lying between them. Germline lookup yields CDR1 MNHNS and CDR2 SASEGT. The CDR3 protein is CASSAGLGTQYF. DNA for the CDR3: TGTGCCAGCAGTGCAGGACTGGGGACCCAGTACTTC.

This sequence joins TRBV15 and TRBJ1-4; tentative D call: TRBD1 (5 bases). Between the trimmed V and J ends, which lost 0 bases and 4 bases, there was a span of 12 bases. Germline CDR1 reads LNHNV; CDR2 reads YYDKDF (reference sequence). The CDR3 has 16 residues. The CDR3 here is CATSRDRVQGNEKLFF. In DNA form, the CDR3 reads TGTGCCACCAGCAGAGATCGGGTCCAGGGTAATGAAAAACTGTTTTTT.

The chain uses TRBV10-3 and TRBJ2-7; 14 nucleotides match TRBD2. The CDR3 loop spans 19 amino acids. Unmatched junction bases numbered 12, after V lost 0 bases and J lost 5 bases. Germline CDR1 reads ENHRY; CDR2 reads SYGVKD. CDR3 in amino acids: CAISESGMGLAGAVHEQYF. CDR3 coding DNA: TGTGCCATCAGTGAGTCAGGGATGGGACTAGCGGGAGCGGTTCACGAGCAGTACTTC.

The genes are TRBV5-1 and TRBJ2-1; possible D gene TRBD2, 5 bases. CDR3 size: 15 residues. Trimming cost V 5 bases and J 6 bases, with 18 bases left between them. CDR1 SGHRS and CDR2 YFSETQ come from the germline V gene. The CDR3 DNA follows: TGCGCCAGCAGATGGGATACGGGATGGGGCAATGAGCAGTTCTTC. Its protein is CASRWDTGWGNEQFF.

V and J are TRBV19 and TRBJ2-5; D is ambiguous. This CDR3 has 15 amino acids. The germline V gene encodes CDR1 LNHDA and CDR2 SQIVND (reference sequence). V lost 2 bases, J lost 1 base, and 11 bases lay in between. CDR3 coding DNA: TGTGCCAGTAGTATACCCGCCCAGGCCCAAGAGACCCAGTACTTC. Translation gives CASSIPAQAQETQYF.

The rearrangement uses TRBV5-4 and TRBJ1-2; the match to TRBD1 covers 10 bases. Germline CDR1 is SGHNT and CDR2 is YYREEE (reference sequence). The length of the CDR3 is 15 residues. V shed 4 bases and J 6 bases; nucleotides not matched to a gene: 9. The CDR3: CASSPGQGVLDGYTF. CDR3 in DNA: TGTGCCAGCAGCCCCGGACAGGGGGTATTAGATGGCTACACCTTC.

This rearrangement joins TRBV7-2 to TRBJ1-5, with 9 bases matching TRBD1. V trimming: 1 base; J trimming: 5 bases; junction bases outside the gene matches: 0. The CDR3 is 14 residues long. The germline gives CDR1 SGHTA, CDR2 FQGNSA. Written as DNA, the CDR3 is TGTGCCAGCAGCTTAGACAGGGGGCATCAGCCCCAGCATTTT. Residues: CASSLDRGHQPQHF.

The rearrangement uses TRBV7-9 and TRBJ1-5, with D possibly TRBD1 on 5 matching bases. CDR3 length: 14 amino acids. Germline-derived CDR1 and CDR2 are SEHNR and FQNEAQ (reference sequence). Trimming removed 4 bases from V and 3 bases from J, with 10 bases in between. This CDR3 is CASSSDSSNQPQHF. For the CDR3, the DNA is TGTGCCAGCAGCTCCGACAGCTCCAATCAGCCCCAGCATTTT.

The CDR3 spells CASSYSSMTGDYGYTF. The CDR3 nucleotides are TGTGCCAGCAGTTACTCGAGTATGACAGGGGACTATGGCTACACCTTC. The chain is built from TRBV6-5 and TRBJ1-2; TRBD1 matches 8 bases. The CDR3 length is 16 residues. The trim removed 0 bases at V and 3 bases at J, leaving 6 bases unmatched. The germline gives CDR1 MNHEY, CDR2 SVGAGI.

The chain employs TRBV5-1 and TRBJ1-1; 7 nucleotides match TRBD1. V was pared by 5 bases and J by 6 bases, with 4 bases of the junction left unmatched. This CDR3 region has 12 residues. Germline V gives CDR1 SGHRS, CDR2 YFSETQ. CDR3: CASRQTGSEAFF. CDR3 sequence (DNA): TGCGCCAGCAGACAGACAGGGTCTGAAGCTTTCTTT.

In its sample, this clone was seen a few times. This sequence joins TRBV6-1 and TRBJ1-1; possible D gene TRBD1, 5 bases. Germline CDR1 reads MNHNS; CDR2 reads SASEGT. V was trimmed by 7 bases and J by 1 base, leaving 10 bases between them. This CDR3 is built from 13 residues. CDR3 in amino acids: CASTQTGNTEAFF. DNA for the CDR3: TGTGCCAGCACCCAAACAGGGAACACTGAAGCTTTCTTT.